This section outlines one TCR beta chain sequence together with its context. The data were obtained in a study of blood T cell repertoires in COVID-19. Study overall: Samples of COVID-19 (acute and convalescent) were obtained from the United States, Italy and Spain. From T cells, B-cell-depleted T cells, or PBMCs came the material, which was cDNA or gDNA.

In the authors' methods: Nucleated cell number was recorded as an estimate derived from reference gene primer amplification. Produced via immunoSEQ multiplex PCR; TCRdb's table is partial and in-frame only. Clone size and the V and J calls come from that table; the DNA yielded D and trimming. The data contain tens of thousands of clones, roughly nine tenths of them singletons. The CDR3 is made up of 12 amino acids. V was clipped by 0 bases and J by 8 bases, with 8 bases between them. Germline CDR1 reads SGHTS; CDR2 reads YDEGEE. The origin of this receptor is a human donor in a cohort sampled during active COVID-19. Sequenced sample: peripheral blood. The gene calls are TRBV5-8 and TRBJ1-1; D is uncertain. CDR3 sequence (DNA): TGTGCCAGCAGCTTGGGGGCTCCGGAAGCTTTCTTT. This encodes CASSLGAPEAFF.